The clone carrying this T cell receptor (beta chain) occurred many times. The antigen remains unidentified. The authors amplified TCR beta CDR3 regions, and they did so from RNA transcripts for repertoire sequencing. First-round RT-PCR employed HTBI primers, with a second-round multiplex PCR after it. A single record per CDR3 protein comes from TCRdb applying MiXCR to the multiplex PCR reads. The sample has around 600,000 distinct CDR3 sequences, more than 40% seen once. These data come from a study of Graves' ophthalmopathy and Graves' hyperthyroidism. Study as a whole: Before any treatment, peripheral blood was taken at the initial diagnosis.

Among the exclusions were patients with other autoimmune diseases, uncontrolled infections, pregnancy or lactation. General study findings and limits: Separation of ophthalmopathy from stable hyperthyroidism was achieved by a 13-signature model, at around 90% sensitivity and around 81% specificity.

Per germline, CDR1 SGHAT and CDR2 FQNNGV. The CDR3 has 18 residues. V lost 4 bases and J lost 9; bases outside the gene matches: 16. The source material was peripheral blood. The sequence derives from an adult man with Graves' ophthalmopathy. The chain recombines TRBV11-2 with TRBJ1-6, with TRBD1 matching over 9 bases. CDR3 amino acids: CASSSNAQRTGEGSPLHF. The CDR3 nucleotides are TGTGCCAGCAGCTCTAACGCCCAACGGACAGGGGAGGGTTCACCCCTCCACTTT.